The rows below give T cell receptor beta chains drawn from one sample of a study of blood T cell repertoires in COVID-19. This table comes from immunoSEQ multiplex PCR, and its TCRdb copy is limited to in-frame clones, with some not included. Of about 320,000 clones in the sample, around 84% were seen once. Sequencing was performed on PBMCs or T cells enriched from blood (not recorded which). Source of these receptors: a young woman who had recovered from COVID-19. Both conserved end residues are part of each CDR3. A D gene is named only where the DNA matches it firmly. Not every row has a clone size; where given, it reads once, few, many or a size class.

d_call | j_call | v_call | clone_size | cdr3_nt | cdr3_aa
NA | TRBJ1-2 | TRBV15 | NA | TGTGCCACCAGCAGTTCAATGAGGGATGGCTACACCTTC | CATSSSMRDGYTF
TRBD1 | TRBJ1-2 | TRBV3-1/TRBV3-2 | NA | TGTGCCAGCAGCCAGACGACAGGGGGCGGCTACACCTTC | CASSQTTGGGYTF
NA | TRBJ2-2 | TRBV6-5 | NA | TGTGCCAGCAGAGCTCTCCATGACAGGTCCGGGGAGCTGTTTTTT | CASRALHDRSGELFF
NA | TRBJ2-1 | TRBV4-1 | NA | TGCGCCAGCAGCCAAGATGGAGCGGAGCAGTTCTTC | CASSQDGAEQFF
NA | TRBJ1-5 | TRBV7-3 | NA | TGTGCCAGCAGCCCGGAGGTTAGCAATCAGCCCCAGCATTTT | CASSPEVSNQPQHF
NA | TRBJ2-5 | TRBV2 | NA | TGTGCCAGCAGTCTCGAATGGGCAGGGGATGAGACCCAGTACTTC | CASSLEWAGDETQYF
TRBD2 | TRBJ2-3 | TRBV2 | NA | TGTGCCAGCAGTAACCTTAGCGGGGGGGCCGGCACAGATACGCAGTATTTT | CASSNLSGGAGTDTQYF
NA | TRBJ2-5 | TRBV4-1 | once | TGCGCCAGCAGCCTTTTCCCGAGCGGGGAGACCCAGTACTTC | CASSLFPSGETQYF
NA | TRBJ2-2 | TRBV7-3 | NA | TGTGCCAGCAGCTCACAACCCGGGAGAACCGGGGAGCTGTTTTTT | CASSSQPGRTGELFF
NA | TRBJ1-4 | TRBV6-5 | NA | TGTGCCAGCACCTTTTTTGTGACTAATGAAAAACTGTTTTTT | CASTFFVTNEKLFF
TRBD2 | TRBJ2-1 | TRBV19 | NA | TGTGCCAGTAGTATCCTAGCGGGGGGGCGAAATGAGCAGTTCTTC | CASSILAGGRNEQFF
TRBD2 | TRBJ2-1 | TRBV6-5 | NA | TGTGCCAGCAAGCTAGGTGGTGGGGGGGGACATGAGCAGTTCTTC | CASKLGGGGGHEQFF
NA | TRBJ2-1 | TRBV7-6 | NA | TGTGCCAGCAGCTTAGCTTTCCAGTTGGGGAGCTCCTACAATGAGCAGTTCTTC | CASSLAFQLGSSYNEQFF
NA | TRBJ1-5 | TRBV30 | NA | TGTGCCTGGAGTTGGGCAGGGTTCCAGCCCCAGCATTTT | CAWSWAGFQPQHF
TRBD1 | TRBJ2-1 | TRBV6-6 | NA | TGTGCCAGCAGTCGACCGGGACAAGCCAGGGGGAATGAGCAGTTCTTC | CASSRPGQARGNEQFF
TRBD2 | TRBJ2-7 | TRBV5-4 | NA | TGTGCCAGCAGCTTGGCCTATCAGCACGCGGGAGGGCCCTACGAGCAGTACTTC | CASSLAYQHAGGPYEQYF
NA | TRBJ2-7 | TRBV4-1 | once | TGCGCCAGCAGCCAACGACAGGGAGGCTCCTACGAGCAGTACTTC | CASSQRQGGSYEQYF
TRBD2 | TRBJ2-5 | TRBV10-1 | NA | TGCGCCAGCAGTGAGTCGCGGGACTACTTTCAAGAGACCCAGTACTTC | CASSESRDYFQETQYF
TRBD1 | TRBJ1-5 | TRBV27 | NA | TGTGCCAGCAGTTGGACAGGGGGATTTCAGCCCCAGCATTTT | CASSWTGGFQPQHF
TRBD1 | TRBJ2-1 | TRBV24-1 | NA | TGTGCCACCAGTGATACTGGACAGGGCACCTACAATGAGCAGTTCTTC | CATSDTGQGTYNEQFF
TRBD2 | TRBJ2-3 | TRBV7-2 | NA | TGTGCCAGCAGCCCAGGACTAGCGGGTTTCACAGATACGCAGTATTTT | CASSPGLAGFTDTQYF
TRBD2 | TRBJ2-7 | TRBV28 | NA | TGTGCCAGCAGACTAGCGGGAGTCGGCGAGCAGTACTTC | CASRLAGVGEQYF
NA | TRBJ1-5 | TRBV30 | NA | TGTGCCTGGAGTCAGGATAGCAATCAGCCCCAGCATTTT | CAWSQDSNQPQHF